The 18 T cell receptor beta chains below all came from one sample that was sequenced in a study of T cells after somatic rescue of genetic block. Produced via immunoSEQ multiplex PCR; TCRdb's table is partial and in-frame only. The sample records tens of thousands of clones, approximately 90% being singletons. What was sequenced was peripheral blood mononuclear cells (PBMCs). The source is a woman aged 18-29 years.

The chain recombines TRBV6-5 with TRBJ1-2; 7 nucleotides match TRBD1. J was trimmed by 2 bases and V by 0 bases; bases with no gene match: 6. The CDR3 sequence is 16 residues long. Germline loops: CDR1 MNHEY, CDR2 SVGAGI. Here the CDR3 reads CASSYSTGQVNYGYTF. CDR3 coding DNA: TGTGCCAGCAGTTACTCGACCGGACAGGTGAACTATGGCTACACCTTC.

This clone was detected once. The chain combines TRBV7-9 with TRBJ1-5; D not certain. Trimming shortened V by 1 base and J by 5 bases, and 6 bases separated the two germline ends. The CDR3 extends over 13 amino acids. The germline V gene encodes CDR1 SEHNR and CDR2 FQNEAQ (reference sequence). The CDR3 sequence: CASSLEVDQPQHF. As DNA, the CDR3 is TGTGCCAGCAGCTTAGAGGTGGATCAGCCCCAGCATTTT.

The V gene is TRBV11-1, the J gene TRBJ2-1, with D maybe TRBD2 (7 bases). The CDR3 has 18 residues. V lost 2 bases and J lost 6, with 23 bases in between. Germline-derived CDR1 and CDR2 are SGHAT and FQDESV (reference sequence). The CDR3 region has the DNA TGTGCCAGCAGCTTATATGGCTTGGGGGGGCCTTCAGCCAATGAGCAGTTCTTC. Translation gives CASSLYGLGGPSANEQFF.

The chain has TRBV27 and TRBJ2-4; 7 bases agree with TRBD1. Germline lookup yields CDR1 MNHEY and CDR2 SMNVEV (reference sequence). J gave up 0 bases and V 6 bases, and 17 bases lay outside the gene matches. CDR3 length: 19 amino acids. CDR3 sequence reads: CASRPSRDRTFLAKNIQYF. The CDR3 DNA reads TGTGCCAGCAGACCCTCCCGGGACAGAACATTCCTAGCCAAAAACATTCAGTACTTC.

The chain uses TRBV29-1 and TRBJ2-3; D remains unclear. Looked up from germline, CDR1 is SQVTM and CDR2 is ANQGSEA. Trimming took 6 bases from V and 2 from J, leaving 15 bases between them. The CDR3 extends over 14 amino acids. CDR3 loop: CSVQLHSNTDTQYF. The CDR3 bases are TGCAGCGTCCAGCTCCACTCTAACACAGATACGCAGTATTTT.

The J gene is TRBJ2-2, the V gene TRBV5-1, with 9 positions matching TRBD1. V lost 2 bases, J lost 8 bases, and 10 bases stayed unmatched. The CDR3 length is 16 residues. From germline, CDR1 is SGHRS and CDR2 YFSETQ. The CDR3 is CASSFSGQGSGGELFF. The CDR3 region has the DNA TGCGCCAGCAGCTTTTCGGGACAGGGTAGTGGAGGGGAGCTGTTTTTT.

V is TRBV7-9 and J is TRBJ2-3; 10 bases are a match to TRBD2. V was pared by 5 bases and J by 4 bases, with 6 bases of the junction left unmatched. The CDR3 contains 15 residues. Germline loops: CDR1 SEHNR, CDR2 FQNEAQ (reference sequence). The CDR3 loop is CASSPGLAAADTQYF. CDR3 nucleotide sequence: TGTGCCAGCAGCCCCGGACTAGCGGCGGCAGATACGCAGTATTTT.

This clone is a singleton in its sample. This sequence joins TRBV5-5 and TRBJ2-7; 11 bases align to TRBD1. With 0 bases clipped from V and 1 base from J, the junction kept 6 bases outside the gene matches. Per germline, CDR1 SGHKS and CDR2 YYEKEE (reference sequence). The CDR3 is 17 residues long. In DNA form, the CDR3 reads TGTGCCAGCAGCTTGGTAGGACAGGGGGCTATTTCCTACGAGCAGTACTTC. It codes for CASSLVGQGAISYEQYF.

The chain employs TRBV7-3 and TRBJ2-1; TRBD2 might be the D (6 bases). The germline V gene has CDR1 SGHTA and CDR2 FQGTGA. The CDR3 loop spans 14 amino acids. V was trimmed by 1 base and J by 9 bases, leaving 13 bases between them. The DNA for the CDR3 is TGTGCCAGCAGCTTAATTGGGGCGGGGAGTGAGCAGTTCTTC. Encoded protein: CASSLIGAGSEQFF.

The chain joins TRBV7-8 to TRBJ1-1; the D gene is possibly TRBD1 (5 bases). The V end was cut by 5 bases, the J end by 1 base, with 11 bases between. The CDR3 runs to 14 residues. Germline loops: CDR1 SGHVS, CDR2 FQNEAQ. The chain's CDR3 is CASSPSQGNTEAFF. Here the CDR3 DNA reads TGTGCCAGCAGCCCGAGCCAGGGGAACACTGAAGCTTTCTTT.

The CDR3 region has the DNA TGCGCCAGCAGCTTGGAGGGACAGGGGCGCCTGAACACTGAAGCTTTCTTT. Translating it yields CASSLEGQGRLNTEAFF. V is TRBV5-1 and J is TRBJ1-1, with TRBD1 matching 10 bases. The CDR3 contains 17 residues. V lost 0 bases, J lost 0 bases, and 5 bases stayed unmatched. In germline, CDR1 is SGHRS, CDR2 YFSETQ. Looking up the rest from reference TRBV5-1 and TRBJ1-1 gives the full variable domain: KAGVTQTPRYLIKTRGQQVTLSCSPISGHRSVSWYQQTPGQGLQFLFEYFSETQRNKGNFPGRFSGRQFSNSRSEMNVSTLELGDSALYLCASSLEGQGRLNTEAFFGQGTRLTVV.

The chain carries TRBV6-5 and TRBJ1-1; D remains unclear. Trimming shortened V by 7 bases and J by 0 bases, and 6 bases separated the two germline ends. CDR1 is MNHEY, CDR2 SVGAGI, per germline. CDR3 length equals 12 residues. The CDR3 sequence is CASNSMNTEAFF. CDR3 coding DNA: TGTGCCAGCAATTCCATGAACACTGAAGCTTTCTTT.

The J gene is TRBJ1-2, the V gene TRBV6-5, with D possibly being TRBD1 (5 bases). The V gene lost 4 bases and the J gene lost 8 bases, with 14 bases spanning the gap. CDR1 MNHEY and CDR2 SVGAGI come from the germline V gene. The CDR3 runs to 13 residues. Here the CDR3 DNA reads TGTGCCAGCAGTTTGACAGTGGCTGACGGCTACACCTTC. This translates into CASSLTVADGYTF.

The chain carries TRBV27 and TRBJ2-7; possibly TRBD1 or TRBD2 for D (6 bases each). The CDR3 contains 14 residues. Trimming shortened V by 5 bases and J by 4 bases, and 15 bases separated the two germline ends. Germline CDR1 and CDR2: MNHEY and SMNVEV (reference sequence). CDR3 loop: CASSRGTQEYEQYF. CDR3 sequence (DNA): TGTGCCAGCAGTCGCGGGACACAGGAATACGAGCAGTACTTC.

V usage is TRBV5-1 and J usage is TRBJ2-1; D might be TRBD1 or TRBD2, each matching 5 bases. CDR3 length: 12 residues. Germline V gene data show CDR1 as SGHRS and CDR2 as YFSETQ. Trimming took 5 bases from V and 7 from J, leaving 10 bases between them. The CDR3 DNA sequence: TGCGCCAGCAGGGGACCAGGGAATGAGCAGTTCTTC. It translates to CASRGPGNEQFF.

This sequence joins TRBV4-2 and TRBJ2-1; D might be TRBD1 (5 bases). The CDR3 covers 12 residues. V was pared by 4 bases and J by 8 bases, with 9 bases between. Germline CDR1 LGHNA, CDR2 YNFKEQ. This CDR3 is CASSPSGHEQFF. The DNA of the CDR3 is TGTGCCAGCAGCCCCTCAGGGCATGAGCAGTTCTTC.

This chain connects TRBV4-1 to TRBJ2-1; 7 positions match TRBD2. J gave up 5 bases and V 4 bases, and 11 bases lay outside the gene matches. Germline lookup yields CDR1 MGHRA and CDR2 YSYEKL. The CDR3 spans 16 residues. In nucleotides, the CDR3 is TGCGCCAGCAGCCTTCGCGGGAGTAGGACACACAATGAGCAGTTCTTC. This sequence encodes CASSLRGSRTHNEQFF.

The chain has TRBV25-1 and TRBJ2-5; D possibly uses TRBD1 or TRBD2 (6 bases each). From germline, CDR1 is MGHDK and CDR2 SYGVNS. This CDR3 is built from 12 residues. The germline V and J ends were trimmed by 1 base and 12 bases, with 12 bases remaining between them. The CDR3 region is CASSESGAKKYF. DNA of the CDR3: TGTGCCAGCAGTGAATCGGGGGCCAAGAAGTACTTC.